Each of the 24 T cell receptor beta chains below was sequenced from the same sample in a study of CD8 T cells in Susac syndrome. cDNA came from approximately 0.5 to 1 ug RNA primed by random hexamers. TCRdb re-analysed the immunoSEQ multiplex PCR reads in MiXCR, keeping a single row per CDR3 protein. The profile shows over 70,000 distinct CDR3 sequences, approximately 96% of them singletons. The sequencing sample was made of CD8+ T cells from PBMCs. These receptors came from a human donor with Susac syndrome.

V usage is TRBV24-1 and J usage is TRBJ2-1, with a weak D call TRBD2 (7 bases). The CDR3 is 14 amino acids. CDR1 is KGHDR, CDR2 SFDVKD, per germline. The V end lost 3 bases, the J end lost 7 bases, and 12 bases lay between the germline ends. The CDR3 reads CATSDNREGNEQFF. Here the CDR3 DNA reads TGTGCCACCAGTGATAACAGGGAGGGAAATGAGCAGTTCTTC.

In its sample, this clonotype was seen once. CDR3 in amino acids: CSVDAQTDTQYF. CDR3 coding DNA: TGCAGCGTTGACGCTCAGACAGATACGCAGTATTTT. The chain links TRBV29-1 to TRBJ2-3; no firm D call. This CDR3 has 12 amino acids. Trimming left V 3 bases short and J 3 bases short, with 7 bases between. CDR1 and CDR2 from the germline V gene are SQVTM and ANQGSEA.

The chain links TRBV21-1 to TRBJ1-1; TRBD1, the table's D call, was not compared with the DNA. TRBV21-1 has pseudogene status. This CDR3 contains 14 residues. The CDR3 loop is CASSKRQQNTEAFF. In DNA form, the CDR3 reads TGTGCCAGCAGCAAACGACAGCAGAACACTGAAGCTTTCTTT.

The chain links TRBV6-4 to TRBJ2-3, with D possibly TRBD1 on 5 matching bases. This CDR3 comprises 15 residues. Germline V gene data show CDR1 as MRHNA and CDR2 as SNTAGT. Trimming cost V 0 bases and J 1 base, with 8 bases left between them. The CDR3 sequence: CASSDSGHGTDTQYF. The DNA of the CDR3 is TGTGCCAGCAGTGACTCCGGACACGGCACAGATACGCAGTATTTT.

The rearrangement uses TRBV20-1 and TRBJ1-2; 8 bases are a match to TRBD1. This CDR3 contains 19 residues. Germline loops: CDR1 DFQATT, CDR2 SNEGSKA (reference sequence). Trimming cost V 3 bases and J 4 bases; bases outside gene matches: 22. The CDR3 loop is CSASSVDRDSRSPGYGYTF. The CDR3 coding sequence is TGCAGTGCTAGTTCGGTGGACAGGGACTCAAGGAGCCCTGGCTATGGCTACACCTTC.

This chain connects TRBV5-4 to TRBJ1-4; TRBD1 might be the D (5 bases). The CDR3 loop spans 13 amino acids. V was shortened by 0 bases and J by 7 bases, with 7 bases between the two germline ends. The germline V gene encodes CDR1 SGHNT and CDR2 YYREEE (reference sequence). The CDR3 DNA follows: TGTGCCAGCAGCTTGGGGGGGGGTGAAAAACTGTTTTTT. Amino acids: CASSLGGGEKLFF.

The genes are TRBV30 and TRBJ1-2, with 9 bases aligning to TRBD1. CDR1 is GTSNPN, CDR2 SVGIG, per germline (reference sequence). This CDR3 comprises 15 residues. The V gene end was trimmed by 5 bases and the J gene end by 3 bases; junction bases not matched to a gene: 10. Written as DNA, the CDR3 is TGTGCCTGGGAACGACGGACAGGGGTATACTATGGCTACACCTTC. Translated: CAWERRTGVYYGYTF.

V and J are TRBV12-3 or TRBV12-4 and TRBJ1-1; D unclear. The CDR3 extends over 12 amino acids. Trimming took off 5 bases at V and 7 bases at J, with 11 bases between the two ends. The CDR3 coding sequence is TGTGCCAGCAGTACCACCGGGTTTGAAGCTTTCTTT. This gives the protein CASSTTGFEAFF.

The J gene is TRBJ1-6, the V gene TRBV23-1, with D uncertain. TRBV23-1 is identified as an open reading frame with a role that is uncertain. V was trimmed by 1 base and J by 6 bases, leaving 22 bases between them. This CDR3 is 19 amino acids long. This CDR3 reads CASSQWGEIPGKFNSPLHF. In nucleotides, the CDR3 is TGCGCCAGCAGTCAATGGGGTGAGATTCCGGGGAAGTTTAATTCACCCCTCCACTTT.

This chain joins TRBV4-3 and TRBJ1-6; no definite D call. The CDR3 totals 12 residues. V was shortened by 4 bases and J by 8 bases, with 6 bases between the two germline ends. CDR1 and CDR2 (germline): LGHNA, YSLEER. The CDR3 reads CASSRTDSPLHF. The CDR3 nucleotides read TGCGCCAGCAGCCGGACGGATTCACCCCTCCACTTT.

The rearrangement joins TRBV7-2 to TRBJ2-7; 12 nucleotides align to TRBD2. Germline lookup yields CDR1 SGHTA and CDR2 FQGNSA. J gave up 8 bases and V 5 bases, and 10 bases lay outside the gene matches. CDR3 size: 15 residues. In nucleotides, the CDR3 is TGTGCCAGCAGCCTCACCCGACTAGCGGGGGACCAGCAGTACTTC. Its translation: CASSLTRLAGDQQYF.

V gene TRBV7-9 combines with J gene TRBJ1-5; the D gene is possibly TRBD1 (5 bases). Germline-derived CDR1 and CDR2 are SEHNR and FQNEAQ (reference sequence). The V and J ends lost 5 bases and 0 bases respectively, with 17 bases between them. The CDR3 sequence is 17 residues long. CDR3 nucleotide sequence: TGTGCCAGCAGCCCCGGGACGGTTGCGTATAGCAATCAGCCCCAGCATTTT. Protein product: CASSPGTVAYSNQPQHF. Complete variable domain (other parts from reference TRBV7-9 and TRBJ1-5): DTGVSQNPRHKITKRGQNVTFRCDPISEHNRLYWYRQTLGQGPEFLTYFQNEAQLEKSRLLSDRFSAERPKGSFSTLEIQRTEQGDSAMYLCASSPGTVAYSNQPQHFGDGTRLSIL.

In this sample, this clonotype turned up once. J is TRBJ1-1 and V is TRBV7-2, with 7 nucleotides matching TRBD1. This CDR3 comprises 14 residues. Germline V CDR1 and CDR2: SGHTA, FQGNSA. V gave up 6 bases and J gave up 4 bases; unmatched junction bases: 8. The CDR3 DNA sequence: TGTGCCAGCAGTACAACAGGGGTTGCCACTGAAGCTTTCTTT. Protein product: CASSTTGVATEAFF. Combining the CDR3 with reference TRBV7-2 and TRBJ1-1 gives the whole variable domain GAGVSQSPSNKVTEKGKDVELRCDPISGHTALYWYRQSLGQGLEFLIYFQGNSAPDKSGLPSDRFSAERTGGSVSTLTIQRTQQEDSAVYLCASSTTGVATEAFFGQGTRLTVV.

The chain is built from TRBV7-3 and TRBJ2-5, with 8 bases lining up with TRBD1. The DNA matches TRBJ2-7 better at its end, which makes the J call doubtful. Germline V gives CDR1 SGHTA, CDR2 FQGTGA. The CDR3 is made up of 15 amino acids. The CDR3 region is CASSPRQGSEYEQYF. The CDR3 DNA sequence: TGTGCCAGCAGCCCGAGACAGGGGTCAGAATACGAGCAGTACTTC.

The J gene is TRBJ2-1, the V gene TRBV20-1; D not resolved. The V and J ends lost 1 base and 0 bases respectively, with 10 bases between them. The CDR3 has 15 amino acids. Germline V gene sequence: CDR1 DFQATT, CDR2 SNEGSKA (reference sequence). The CDR3: CSARAVADSYNEQFF. The CDR3 DNA reads TGCAGTGCTAGAGCCGTGGCGGACTCCTACAATGAGCAGTTCTTC.

This chain uses TRBV7-2 with TRBJ1-3; D call uncertain. The CDR3 covers 14 residues. Germline V gives CDR1 SGHTA, CDR2 FQGNSA. V lost 1 base, J lost 5 bases, and 9 bases lay in between. For the CDR3, the DNA is TGTGCCAGCAGCTTAGACGGAGCAAGAAACACCATATATTTT. Translation: CASSLDGARNTIYF.

This chain uses TRBV6-5 with TRBJ1-1, with D uncertain. Germline V gene sequence: CDR1 MNHEY, CDR2 SVGAGI. Trimming took off 0 bases at V and 11 bases at J, with 7 bases between the two ends. This CDR3 contains 11 residues. The CDR3 here is CASSYSGRAFF. As DNA, the CDR3 is TGTGCCAGCAGTTACTCCGGGCGCGCTTTCTTT.

The genes are TRBV6-5 and TRBJ2-7; no definite D call. The V gene lost 4 bases and the J gene lost 0 bases, with 13 bases spanning the gap. Germline V gives CDR1 MNHEY, CDR2 SVGAGI. The length of the CDR3 is 15 residues. CDR3: CASSSATDRSYEQYF. The CDR3 DNA reads TGTGCCAGCAGTTCGGCGACGGATCGCTCCTACGAGCAGTACTTC.

The genes are TRBV5-1 and TRBJ2-1, with D unclear. V was clipped by 4 bases and J by 10 bases, with 21 bases between them. This CDR3 is built from 15 residues. The germline CDR1 and CDR2 sequences are SGHRS and YFSETQ. The CDR3 here is CASSPSVGPAREQFF. Written as DNA, the CDR3 is TGCGCCAGCAGCCCATCGGTTGGACCCGCGAGGGAGCAGTTCTTC.

The J gene is TRBJ2-5, the V gene TRBV7-3, with TRBD1 matching over 7 bases. The CDR3 length is 16 residues. Germline V CDR1 and CDR2: SGHTA, FQGTGA. V trimming: 5 bases; J trimming: 4 bases; junction bases outside the gene matches: 13. The CDR3 DNA sequence: TGTGCCAGCAGCACACAAGGGGGCCTCCTCGGAGAGACCCAGTACTTC. It codes for CASSTQGGLLGETQYF.

The chain is built from TRBV27 and TRBJ2-7, with TRBD1 as a possible D gene (6 bases). Trimming cost V 3 bases and J 3 bases, with 18 bases left between them. The germline gives CDR1 MNHEY, CDR2 SMNVEV (reference sequence). This CDR3 region has 16 residues. The DNA of the CDR3 is TGTGCCAGCAGTTTCCGAGCCGGAGACAGGTTCTACGAGCAGTACTTC. Its translation: CASSFRAGDRFYEQYF.

The CDR3 protein is CASSQEQGEHHEQFF. The DNA of the CDR3 is TGCGCCAGCAGCCAAGAACAAGGGGAACATCATGAGCAGTTCTTC. This chain uses TRBV4-1 with TRBJ2-1; D might be TRBD1 (5 bases). V dropped 0 bases and J dropped 8 bases, with 14 bases sitting between them. From germline, CDR1 is MGHRA and CDR2 YSYEKL. The CDR3 covers 15 residues.

This chain links TRBV27 with TRBJ2-5; 12 bases agree with TRBD1. The ends lost 2 bases at V and 5 bases at J; junction bases unmatched: 6. Germline V CDR1 and CDR2: MNHEY, SMNVEV (reference sequence). The CDR3 loop spans 16 amino acids. The DNA for the CDR3 is TGTGCCAGCAGTTTAAGGGACAGGGGGCTCAGGGAGACCCAGTACTTC. Translation: CASSLRDRGLRETQYF.

The CDR3 protein is CASSLPLQGAQGYTF. As DNA, the CDR3 is TGTGCCAGCAGCCTCCCCCTACAGGGGGCGCAGGGCTACACCTTC. The rearrangement joins TRBV7-2 to TRBJ1-2; 9 nucleotides align to TRBD1. Germline CDR1 SGHTA, CDR2 FQGNSA. This CDR3 contains 15 residues. V trimming: 5 bases; J trimming: 8 bases; junction bases outside the gene matches: 12.